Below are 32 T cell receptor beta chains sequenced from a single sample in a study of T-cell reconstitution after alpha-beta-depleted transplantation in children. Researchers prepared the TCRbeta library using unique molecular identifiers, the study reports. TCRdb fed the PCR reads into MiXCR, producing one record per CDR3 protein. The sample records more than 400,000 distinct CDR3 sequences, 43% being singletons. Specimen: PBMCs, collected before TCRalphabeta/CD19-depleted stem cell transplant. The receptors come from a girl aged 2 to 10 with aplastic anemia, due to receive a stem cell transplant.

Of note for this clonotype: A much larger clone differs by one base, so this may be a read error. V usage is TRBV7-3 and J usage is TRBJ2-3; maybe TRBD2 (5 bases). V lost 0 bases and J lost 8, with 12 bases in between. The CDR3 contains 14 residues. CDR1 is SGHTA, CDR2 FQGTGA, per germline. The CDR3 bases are TGTGCCAGCAGCTTAACGCAGCCGAGCGGTACGCAGTATTTT. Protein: CASSLTQPSGTQYF.

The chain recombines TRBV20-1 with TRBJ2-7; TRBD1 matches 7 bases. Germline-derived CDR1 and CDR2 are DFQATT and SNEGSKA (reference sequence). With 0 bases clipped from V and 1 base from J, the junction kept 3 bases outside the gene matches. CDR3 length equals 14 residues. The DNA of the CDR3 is TGCAGTGCTAGAGATTGGGACAGATCCTACGAGCAGTACTTC. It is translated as CSARDWDRSYEQYF.

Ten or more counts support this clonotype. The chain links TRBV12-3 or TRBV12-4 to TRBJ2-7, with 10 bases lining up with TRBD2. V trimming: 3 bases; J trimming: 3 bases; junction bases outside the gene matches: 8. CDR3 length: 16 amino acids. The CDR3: CASSFVSGRLNYEQYF. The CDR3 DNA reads TGTGCCAGCAGTTTTGTTAGCGGGAGGCTCAACTACGAGCAGTACTTC.

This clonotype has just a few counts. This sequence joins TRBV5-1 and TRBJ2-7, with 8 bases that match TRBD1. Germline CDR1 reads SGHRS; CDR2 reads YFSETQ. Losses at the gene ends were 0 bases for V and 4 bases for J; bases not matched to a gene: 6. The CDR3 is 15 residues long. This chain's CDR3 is CASSLDGTGQYEQYF. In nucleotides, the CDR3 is TGCGCCAGCAGCTTGGATGGGACAGGCCAATACGAGCAGTACTTC.

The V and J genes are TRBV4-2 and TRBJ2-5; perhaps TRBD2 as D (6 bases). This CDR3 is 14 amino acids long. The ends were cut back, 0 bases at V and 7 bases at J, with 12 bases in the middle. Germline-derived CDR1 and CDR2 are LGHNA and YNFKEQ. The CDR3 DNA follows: TGTGCCAGCAGCCAAGAAGGGAGGCGTACGACCCAGTACTTC. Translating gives CASSQEGRRTTQYF.

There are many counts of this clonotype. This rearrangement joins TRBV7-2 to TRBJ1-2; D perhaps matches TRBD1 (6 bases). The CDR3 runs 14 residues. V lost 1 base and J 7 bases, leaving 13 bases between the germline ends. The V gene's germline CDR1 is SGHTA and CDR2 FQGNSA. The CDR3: CASSLVRGQAGYTF. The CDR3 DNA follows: TGTGCCAGCAGCTTAGTTCGGGGGCAGGCTGGCTACACCTTC.

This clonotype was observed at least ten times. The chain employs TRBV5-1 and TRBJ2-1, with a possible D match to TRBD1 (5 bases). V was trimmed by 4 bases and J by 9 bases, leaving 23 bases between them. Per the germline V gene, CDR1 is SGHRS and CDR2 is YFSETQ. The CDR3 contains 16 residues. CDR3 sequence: CASSPNLLQGQSEQFF. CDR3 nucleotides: TGCGCCAGCAGCCCCAACCTCCTCCAGGGTCAGAGTGAGCAGTTCTTC.

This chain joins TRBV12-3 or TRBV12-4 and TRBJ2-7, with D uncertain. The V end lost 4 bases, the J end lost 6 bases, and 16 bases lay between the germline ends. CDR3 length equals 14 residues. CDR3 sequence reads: CASSSTQPWSEQYF. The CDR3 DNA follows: TGTGCCAGCAGTTCAACCCAGCCCTGGAGCGAGCAGTACTTC.

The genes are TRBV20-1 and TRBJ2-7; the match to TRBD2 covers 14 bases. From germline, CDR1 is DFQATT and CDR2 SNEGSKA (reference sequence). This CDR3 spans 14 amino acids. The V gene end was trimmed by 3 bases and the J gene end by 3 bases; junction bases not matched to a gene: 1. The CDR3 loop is CSASGTSGGYEQYF. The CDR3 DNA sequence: TGCAGTGCTAGCGGGACTAGCGGGGGCTACGAGCAGTACTTC.

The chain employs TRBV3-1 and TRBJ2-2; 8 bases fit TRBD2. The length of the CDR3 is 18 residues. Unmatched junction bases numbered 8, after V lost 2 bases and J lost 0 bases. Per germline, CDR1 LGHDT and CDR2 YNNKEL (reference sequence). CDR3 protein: CASSQPSLAGSNTGELFF. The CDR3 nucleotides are TGTGCCAGCAGCCAACCTTCGTTAGCGGGGTCGAACACCGGGGAGCTGTTTTTT. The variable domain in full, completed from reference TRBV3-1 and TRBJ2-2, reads DTAVSQTPKYLVTQMGNDKSIKCEQNLGHDTMYWYKQDSKKFLKIMFSYNNKELIINETVPNRFSPKSPDKAHLNLHINSLELGDSAVYFCASSQPSLAGSNTGELFFGEGSRLTVL.

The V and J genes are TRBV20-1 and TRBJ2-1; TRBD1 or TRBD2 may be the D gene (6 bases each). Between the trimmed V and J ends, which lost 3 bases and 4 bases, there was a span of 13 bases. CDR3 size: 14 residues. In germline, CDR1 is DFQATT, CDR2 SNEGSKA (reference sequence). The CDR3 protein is CSASYGGPYNEQFF. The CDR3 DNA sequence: TGCAGTGCTAGTTACGGGGGCCCTTACAATGAGCAGTTCTTC.

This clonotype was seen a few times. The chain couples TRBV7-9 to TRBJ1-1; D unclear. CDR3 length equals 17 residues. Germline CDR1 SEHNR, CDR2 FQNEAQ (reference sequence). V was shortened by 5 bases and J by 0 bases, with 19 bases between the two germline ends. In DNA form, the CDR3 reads TGTGCCAGCAGCCCCAAAGGCGGATTGGGAATGAACACTGAAGCTTTCTTT. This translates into CASSPKGGLGMNTEAFF.

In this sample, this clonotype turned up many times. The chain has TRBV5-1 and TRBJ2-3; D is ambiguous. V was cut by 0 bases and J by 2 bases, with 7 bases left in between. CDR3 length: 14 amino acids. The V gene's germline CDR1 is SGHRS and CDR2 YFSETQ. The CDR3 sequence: CASSLETVTDTQYF. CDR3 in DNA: TGCGCCAGCAGCTTGGAAACAGTCACAGATACGCAGTATTTT.

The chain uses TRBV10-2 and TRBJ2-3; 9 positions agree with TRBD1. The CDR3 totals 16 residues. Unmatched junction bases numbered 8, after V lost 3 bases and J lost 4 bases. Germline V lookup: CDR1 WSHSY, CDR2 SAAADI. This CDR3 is CASSDAGQGAPDTQYF. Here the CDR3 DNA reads TGCGCCAGCAGTGATGCGGGACAGGGCGCCCCAGATACGCAGTATTTT.

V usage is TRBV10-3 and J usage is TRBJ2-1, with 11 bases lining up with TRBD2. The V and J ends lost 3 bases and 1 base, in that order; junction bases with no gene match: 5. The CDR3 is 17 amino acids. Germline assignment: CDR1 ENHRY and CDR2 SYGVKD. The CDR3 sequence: CAISDPTSGASYNEQFF. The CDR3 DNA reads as TGTGCCATCAGTGACCCGACTAGCGGGGCTTCCTACAATGAGCAGTTCTTC.

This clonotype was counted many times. The DNA for the CDR3 is TGTGCCAGCACCACTAGCGGGAAAAACATTCAGTACTTC. It specifies CASTTSGKNIQYF. The chain carries TRBV27 and TRBJ2-4; 9 nucleotides match TRBD2. Germline CDR1 and CDR2: MNHEY and SMNVEV (reference sequence). The junction had 2 bases not matched to a gene; V was cut back by 7 bases and J by 4 bases. This CDR3 comprises 13 residues.

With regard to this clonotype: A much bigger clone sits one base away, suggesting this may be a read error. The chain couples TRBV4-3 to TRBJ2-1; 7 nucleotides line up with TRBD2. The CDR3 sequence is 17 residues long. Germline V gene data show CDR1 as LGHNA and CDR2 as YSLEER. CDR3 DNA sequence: TGCGCCAGCAGCCAACGGCTAGCGGAGGAGGGTGGGAATGAGCAGTCCTTC. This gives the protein CASSQRLAEEGGNEQSF.

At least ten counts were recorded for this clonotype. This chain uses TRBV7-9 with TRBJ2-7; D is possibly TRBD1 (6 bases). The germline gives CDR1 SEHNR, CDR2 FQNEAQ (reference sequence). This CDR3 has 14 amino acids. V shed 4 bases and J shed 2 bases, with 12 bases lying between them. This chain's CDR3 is CASSYGQPAYEQYF. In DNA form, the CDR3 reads TGTGCCAGCAGCTACGGACAGCCGGCCTACGAGCAGTACTTC.

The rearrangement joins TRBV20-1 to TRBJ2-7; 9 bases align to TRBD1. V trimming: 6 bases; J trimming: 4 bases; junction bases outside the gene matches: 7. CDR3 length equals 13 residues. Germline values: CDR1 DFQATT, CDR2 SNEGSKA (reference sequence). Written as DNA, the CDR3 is TGCAGTGCGTTACAGGGGGCGCCTTACGAGCAGTACTTC. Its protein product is CSALQGAPYEQYF.

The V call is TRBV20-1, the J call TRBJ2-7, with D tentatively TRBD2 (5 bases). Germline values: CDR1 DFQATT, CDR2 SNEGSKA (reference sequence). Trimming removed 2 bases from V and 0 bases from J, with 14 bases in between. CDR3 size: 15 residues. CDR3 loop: CSARTSTAASYEQYF. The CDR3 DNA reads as TGCAGTGCTAGAACTAGTACGGCCGCCTCCTACGAGCAGTACTTC.

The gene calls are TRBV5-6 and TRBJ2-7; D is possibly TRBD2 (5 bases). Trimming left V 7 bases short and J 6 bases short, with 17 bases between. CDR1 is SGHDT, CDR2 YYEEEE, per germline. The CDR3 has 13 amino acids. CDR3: CASGPGPDCEQYF. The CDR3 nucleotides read TGTGCCAGCGGCCCCGGGCCGGACTGCGAGCAGTACTTC.

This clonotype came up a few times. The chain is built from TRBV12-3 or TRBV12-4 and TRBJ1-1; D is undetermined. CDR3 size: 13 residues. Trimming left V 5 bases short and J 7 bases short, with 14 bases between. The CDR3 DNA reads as TGTGCCAGCAGTCTAAAGGGTACCGGTGAAGCTTTCTTT. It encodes CASSLKGTGEAFF.

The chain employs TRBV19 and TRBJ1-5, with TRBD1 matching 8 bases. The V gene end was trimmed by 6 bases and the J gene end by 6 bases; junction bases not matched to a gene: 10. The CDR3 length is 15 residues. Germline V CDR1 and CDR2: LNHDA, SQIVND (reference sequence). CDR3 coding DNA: TGTGCCAGTAGAGACGGACAGGGAAGGAGTCAGCCCCAGCATTTT. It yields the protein CASRDGQGRSQPQHF.

CDR3 sequence (DNA): TGCAGTGCTAGAGATAGGGGGGGACAGGGCTTCTATGGCTACACCTTC. This gives the protein CSARDRGGQGFYGYTF. This chain links TRBV20-1 with TRBJ1-2; 9 nucleotides line up with TRBD1. CDR1 is DFQATT and CDR2 is SNEGSKA in the germline V gene (reference sequence). The CDR3 extends over 16 amino acids. V dropped 0 bases and J dropped 4; count of bases not matched to a gene: 9.

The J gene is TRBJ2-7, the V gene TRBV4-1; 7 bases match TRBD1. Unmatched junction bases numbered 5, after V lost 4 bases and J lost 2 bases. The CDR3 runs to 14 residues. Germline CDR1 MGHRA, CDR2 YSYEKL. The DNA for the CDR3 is TGCGCCAGCAGCCCGACAGGGCTACCCTACGAGCAGTACTTC. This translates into CASSPTGLPYEQYF.

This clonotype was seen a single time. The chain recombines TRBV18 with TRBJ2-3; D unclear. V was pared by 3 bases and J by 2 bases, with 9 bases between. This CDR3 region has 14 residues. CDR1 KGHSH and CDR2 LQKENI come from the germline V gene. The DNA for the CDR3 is TGTGCCAGCTCACCGGCACGGCCCACAGATACGCAGTATTTT. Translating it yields CASSPARPTDTQYF.

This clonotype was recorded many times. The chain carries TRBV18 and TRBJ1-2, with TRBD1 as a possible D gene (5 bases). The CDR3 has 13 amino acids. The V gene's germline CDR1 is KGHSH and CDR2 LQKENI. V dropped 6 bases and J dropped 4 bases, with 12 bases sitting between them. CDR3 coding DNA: TGTGCCAGCTCTCCGGACATTACCTATGGCTACACCTTC. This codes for CASSPDITYGYTF.

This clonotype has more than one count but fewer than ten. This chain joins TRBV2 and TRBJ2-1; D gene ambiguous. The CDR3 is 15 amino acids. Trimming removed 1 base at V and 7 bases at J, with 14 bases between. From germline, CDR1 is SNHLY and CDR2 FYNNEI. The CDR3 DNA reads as TGTGCCAGCAGTGAAGTGTCGGACGCCAGAAATGAGCAGTTCTTC. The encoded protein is CASSEVSDARNEQFF. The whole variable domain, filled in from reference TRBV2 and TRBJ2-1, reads EPEVTQTPSHQVTQMGQEVILRCVPISNHLYFYWYRQILGQKVEFLVSFYNNEISEKSEIFDDQFSVERPDGSNFTLKIRSTKLEDSAMYFCASSEVSDARNEQFFGPGTRLTVL.

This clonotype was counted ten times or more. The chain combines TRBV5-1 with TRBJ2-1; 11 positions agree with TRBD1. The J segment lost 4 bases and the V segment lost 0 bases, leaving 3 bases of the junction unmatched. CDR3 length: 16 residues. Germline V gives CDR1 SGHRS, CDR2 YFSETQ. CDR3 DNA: TGCGCCAGCAGCTTGGAGGGACAGGGGGTGTACAATGAGCAGTTCTTC. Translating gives CASSLEGQGVYNEQFF.

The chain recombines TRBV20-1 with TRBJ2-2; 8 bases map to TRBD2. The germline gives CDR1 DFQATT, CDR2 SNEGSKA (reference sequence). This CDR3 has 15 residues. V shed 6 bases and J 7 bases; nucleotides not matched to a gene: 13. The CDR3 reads CSASRTSGANGELFF. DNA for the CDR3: TGCAGTGCCTCCCGAACTAGCGGAGCTAACGGGGAGCTGTTTTTT.

This CDR3 reads CASSSKDNYEQYF. CDR3 DNA sequence: TGTGCCAGCAGCTCCAAGGACAACTACGAGCAGTACTTC. The rearrangement links TRBV7-2 to TRBJ2-7, with D tentatively TRBD1 (5 bases). In germline, CDR1 is SGHTA, CDR2 FQGNSA. With 4 bases removed from V and 3 bases from J, the gap between germline ends came to 10 bases. CDR3 length: 13 amino acids.

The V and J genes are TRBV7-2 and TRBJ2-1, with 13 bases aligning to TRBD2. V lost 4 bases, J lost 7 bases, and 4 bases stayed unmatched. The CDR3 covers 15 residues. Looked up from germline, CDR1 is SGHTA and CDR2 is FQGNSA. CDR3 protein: CASSSSGLAGNEQFF. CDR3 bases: TGTGCCAGCAGCTCCTCGGGACTAGCGGGAAATGAGCAGTTCTTC.